The clone carrying this T cell receptor (beta chain) was seen repeatedly, ten times or more. Its antigen is as yet unknown. Construction of TCR beta libraries was performed using quantitative 5'-RACE with molecular barcodes. TCRdb re-derived calls from the 5' RACE reads in MiXCR, one entry per CDR3 protein. The sample has 10,000 to 15,000 distinct CDR3 sequences; over 2.5% are singletons. The sample is drawn from a study of CD8 T cells in ankylosing spondylitis. Whole-study results and caveats: Reactive arthritis synovial fluid and blood previously showed some of these motif variants. Within matched ankylosing spondylitis synovial fluid, disease-linked clones were reportedly significantly enriched. Disease-associated clonotypes exhibited CD8+ identity and were relatively infrequent in peripheral blood.

The clonotype was recovered from a male donor with ankylosing spondylitis or in good health (not recorded which). The sequencing input was blood, either unsorted or a sorted T cell fraction (not recorded which).

The CDR3 loop is CASSGNLGARQETQYF. The CDR3 DNA is TGTGCCAGCAGCGGAAACCTAGGGGCCAGGCAAGAGACCCAGTACTTC. The chain combines TRBV9 with TRBJ2-5; possible D gene TRBD1, 5 bases. Deletions cut 3 bases from V and 2 bases from J, with 17 bases between. CDR3 length: 16 residues. Germline CDR1 SGDLS, CDR2 YYNGEE. The variable domain in full, with the rest retrieved from reference TRBV9 and TRBJ2-5, is DSGVTQTPKHLITATGQRVTLRCSPRSGDLSVYWYQQSLDQGLQFLIQYYNGEERAKGNILERFSAQQFPDLHSELNLSSLELGDSALYFCASSGNLGARQETQYFGPGTRLLVL.